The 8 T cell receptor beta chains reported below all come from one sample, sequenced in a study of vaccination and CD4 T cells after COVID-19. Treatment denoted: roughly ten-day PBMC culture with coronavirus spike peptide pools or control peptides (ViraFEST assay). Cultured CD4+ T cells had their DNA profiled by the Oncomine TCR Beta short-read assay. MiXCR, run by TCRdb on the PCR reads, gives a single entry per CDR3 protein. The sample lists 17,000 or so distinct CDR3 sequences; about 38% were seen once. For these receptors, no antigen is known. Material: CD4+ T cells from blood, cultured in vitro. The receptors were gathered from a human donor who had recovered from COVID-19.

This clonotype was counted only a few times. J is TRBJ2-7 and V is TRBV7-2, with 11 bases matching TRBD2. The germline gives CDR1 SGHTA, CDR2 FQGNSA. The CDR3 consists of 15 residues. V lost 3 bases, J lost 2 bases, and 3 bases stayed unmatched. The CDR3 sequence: CASSFIAGGPYEQYF. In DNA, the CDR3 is TGTGCCAGCAGCTTTATAGCGGGAGGGCCCTACGAGCAGTACTTC.

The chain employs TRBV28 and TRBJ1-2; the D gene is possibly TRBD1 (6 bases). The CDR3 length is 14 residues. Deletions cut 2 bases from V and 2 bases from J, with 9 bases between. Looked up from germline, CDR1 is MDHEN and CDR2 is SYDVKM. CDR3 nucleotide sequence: TGTGCCAGCAGTTTACGGGGGCCAAACTATGGCTACACCTTC. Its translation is CASSLRGPNYGYTF.

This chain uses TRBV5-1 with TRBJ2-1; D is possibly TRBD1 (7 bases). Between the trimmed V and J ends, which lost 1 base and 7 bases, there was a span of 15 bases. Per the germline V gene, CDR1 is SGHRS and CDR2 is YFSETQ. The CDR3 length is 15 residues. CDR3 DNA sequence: TGCGCCAGCAGCTTGTTGACCTCAGGGGGGAATGAGCAGTTCTTC. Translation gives CASSLLTSGGNEQFF. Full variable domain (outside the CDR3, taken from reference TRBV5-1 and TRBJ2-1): KAGVTQTPRYLIKTRGQQVTLSCSPISGHRSVSWYQQTPGQGLQFLFEYFSETQRNKGNFPGRFSGRQFSNSRSEMNVSTLELGDSALYLCASSLLTSGGNEQFFGPGTRLTVL.

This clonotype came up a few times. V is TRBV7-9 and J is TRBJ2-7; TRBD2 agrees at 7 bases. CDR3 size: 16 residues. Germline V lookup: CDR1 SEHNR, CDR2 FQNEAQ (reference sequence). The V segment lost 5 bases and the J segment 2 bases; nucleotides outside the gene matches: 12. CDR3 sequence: CASSGGRGGGPYEQYF. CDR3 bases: TGTGCCAGCAGCGGAGGCCGGGGCGGGGGACCCTACGAGCAGTACTTC.

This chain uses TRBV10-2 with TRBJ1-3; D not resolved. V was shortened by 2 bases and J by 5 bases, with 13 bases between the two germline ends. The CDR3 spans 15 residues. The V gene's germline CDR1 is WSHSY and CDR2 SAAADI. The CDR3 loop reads CASSEGWQERNTIYF. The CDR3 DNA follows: TGCGCCAGCAGTGAGGGGTGGCAAGAGAGAAACACCATATATTTT.

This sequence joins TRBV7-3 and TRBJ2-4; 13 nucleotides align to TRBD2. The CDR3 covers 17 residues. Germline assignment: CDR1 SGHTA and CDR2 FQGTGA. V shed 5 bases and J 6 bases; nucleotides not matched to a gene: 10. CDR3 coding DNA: TGTGCCAGCAGCCCTCGACTAGCGGGAGGCGCGGGAAACATTCAGTACTTC. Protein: CASSPRLAGGAGNIQYF.

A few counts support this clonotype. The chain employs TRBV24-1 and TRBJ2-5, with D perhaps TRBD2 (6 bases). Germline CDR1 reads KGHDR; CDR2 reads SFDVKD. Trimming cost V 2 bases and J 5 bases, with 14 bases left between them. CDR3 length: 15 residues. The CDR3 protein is CATSDSRGLQETQYF. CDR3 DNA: TGTGCCACCAGTGATTCTCGGGGGTTACAGGAGACCCAGTACTTC.

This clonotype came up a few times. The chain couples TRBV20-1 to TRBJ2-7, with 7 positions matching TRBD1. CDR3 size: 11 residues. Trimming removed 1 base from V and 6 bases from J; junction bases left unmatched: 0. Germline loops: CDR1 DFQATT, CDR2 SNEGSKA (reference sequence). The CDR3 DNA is TGCAGTGCTAGAGGGGACAGCGAGCAGTACTTC. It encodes CSARGDSEQYF.